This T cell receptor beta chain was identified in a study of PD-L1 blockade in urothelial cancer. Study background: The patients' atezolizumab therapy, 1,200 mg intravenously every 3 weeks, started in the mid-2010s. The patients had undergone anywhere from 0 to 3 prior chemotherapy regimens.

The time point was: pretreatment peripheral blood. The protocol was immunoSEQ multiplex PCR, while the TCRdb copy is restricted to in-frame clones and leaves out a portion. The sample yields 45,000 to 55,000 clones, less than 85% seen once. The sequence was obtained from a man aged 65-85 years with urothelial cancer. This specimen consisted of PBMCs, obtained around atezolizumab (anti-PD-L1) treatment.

In nucleotides, the CDR3 is TGTGCCAGTAGTACAAGACAGGGGGCCGGGGAGACCCAGTACTTC. It encodes CASSTRQGAGETQYF. The chain links TRBV19 to TRBJ2-5, with 10 bases aligning to TRBD1. Germline values: CDR1 LNHDA, CDR2 SQIVND (reference sequence). CDR3 length: 15 residues. V gave up 4 bases and J gave up 5 bases; unmatched junction bases: 7.